This T cell receptor (beta chain) stems from a study of PD-L1 blockade in urothelial cancer (dated by TCRdb to 2015 to 2018). Study-wide context: Therapy was started at some point between 2014 and 2016 for all patients, and atezolizumab 1,200 mg was administered intravenously every 3 weeks. The study, an exploratory multi-omic analysis, examined somatic, immune and clinical correlates of response to PD-L1 blockade with atezolizumab in urothelial cancer. An ECOG performance status of 0 or 1 was recorded for the patients, and 0 to 3 prior chemotherapy regimens had been received by the patients. In the same patients who had TCR sequencing, pretreatment tumors also underwent whole exome sequencing and RNA sequencing. Blood samples yielded a median of 141,255 T cells and some 80,000 unique TCRs, with median clonality roughly 0.082. Under 30 patients had pretreatment blood TCR-seq, some 24 had at least one posttreatment blood collection, and some 24 had tumor TCR-seq. Durable clinical benefit was defined as a progression-free survival longer than 6 months, and TCR features were additionally tested against progression-free survival and overall survival. About 90% of the 29 patients were males with bladder-origin urothelial cancer, and about 65% of the roughly 30 reported a prior smoking history. Durable clinical benefit was achieved by nine patients but not by the remaining 20. Pretreatment tumor samples, along with matched peripheral blood serially collected before and after atezolizumab treatment, were subjected to TCR sequencing. Blood samples were analyzed 3 weeks after the start of treatment (second dose) and 6 weeks after the start of treatment. The research as a whole found: Because the sample size was small (n of about 29) and many of the analyses were exploratory, the results are meant to be hypothesis-generating. Improved progression-free and overall survival was associated with having pretreatment peripheral blood TCR clonality below the median. Greater expansion of tumor-associated TCR clones in peripheral blood 3 weeks after the start of treatment was observed in patients with durable benefit (n of about 21, p = 0.022).

A total of around 30 patients with locally advanced or metastatic urothelial carcinoma, treated at Memorial Sloan Kettering on a trial protocol, made up the cohort. Peripheral blood mononuclear cells were collected pretreatment and during treatment, at between 1 and 8 total time points per patient. The Qiagen DNeasy Blood extraction kit was used to purify genomic DNA from total PBMCs and tumor samples. PBMCs were collected pretreatment and during treatment, and were isolated and stored as previously described. Trimming removed 5 bases from V and 3 bases from J, leaving 20 bases between the germline ends. Measured from the cysteine to the phenylalanine, the CDR3 is 17 residues long. Only the CDR3 DNA is retained, 51 bases long and in frame from the first base. The germline V gene gives CDR1 as MDHEN and CDR2 as SYDVKM. Each PCR received spiked-in synthetic TCR analog templates so that absolute template abundance could be estimated from read counts. The immunoSEQ assay was used to amplify TCRbeta CDR3 regions from genomic DNA with bias-controlled V and J gene primers. Sequencing of rearranged TCRbeta segments was done at approximately 20X coverage. Per the authors' processing: Clustering was used to correct sequencing errors, and CDR3s were annotated against IMGT so that V, D and J genes could be assigned. Out-of-frame and stop-codon sequences were excluded, and only productive TCRbeta rearrangements were used in downstream analyses. To compute clonality, Shannon entropy was normalized by the log of the number of unique productive sequences and then subtracted from one. Clones differing between time points or between blood and tumor were identified by Fisher's exact test with Benjamini-Hochberg correction at adjusted p below 0.01. In its TCRdb copy, this immuneACCESS table keeps in-frame sequences only and misses some clones. Where compared with another copy, unresolved V genes explain less than half of these, and the others have no known cause. That table supplies the V and J calls and clone size; D and trimming were determined from the DNA. Here the sample has about 52,000 clones; roughly 77% occur a single time. The ten largest clonotypes hold approximately 3.3% of the sample.

A note on this clone: Its antigen is unknown. Base qualities are not at hand, and no much larger clone is one base apart.

The V gene is TRBV28 and the J gene is TRBJ2-1; matching of 6 bases hints at TRBD1 as the D gene. This material consisted of PBMCs, taken around atezolizumab (anti-PD-L1) treatment. The source of this sequence is a man in his sixties or seventies with urothelial cancer. The nucleotide sequence reads as follows: TGTGCCAGCAGTCCGTACTCCGGGACACCATTCTACAATGAGCAGTTCTTC. Translated, this is CASSPYSGTPFYNEQFF.